Given below is one T cell receptor (beta chain) in context. Its antigen remains unidentified. Deletions cut 2 bases from V and 4 bases from J, with 18 bases between. This CDR3 comprises 17 residues. From germline, CDR1 is SGHVS and CDR2 FQNEAQ. This record comes from a study of T cell responses to AZD1222 COVID-19 vaccine. The data were produced by immunoSEQ multiplex PCR, yet TCRdb's version contains in-frame clones alone and is incomplete. The sample yields 57,000 or so clones, around three quarters seen once. Study-level findings and limits: Unmutated variant regions are reportedly the target of nearly half of TCRs that are spike-specific.

This chain uses TRBV7-8 with TRBJ1-5, with a weak D call TRBD1 (5 bases). Specimen: peripheral blood, collected on day 0 of AZD1222 vaccination. The origin of this receptor is an adult in good health. The CDR3 region is CASSLMGKRGGNQPQHF. In DNA form, the CDR3 reads TGTGCCAGCAGCTTAATGGGGAAGAGGGGTGGTAATCAGCCCCAGCATTTT. Filled out from reference TRBV7-8 and TRBJ1-5, the complete variable domain reads GAGVSQSPRYKVAKRGQDVALRCDPISGHVSLFWYQQALGQGPEFLTYFQNEAQLDKSGLPSDRFFAERPEGSVSTLKIQRTQQEDSAVYLCASSLMGKRGGNQPQHFGDGTRLSIL.